Listed here is a single TCR beta chain. The record originates from a study of blood T cell repertoires in COVID-19. Background on the study: Sources were T cells, B-cell-depleted T cells, or PBMCs; the material itself was cDNA or gDNA.

The CDR3 extends over 15 amino acids. The germline V gene has CDR1 SGDLS and CDR2 YYNGEE. With V trimmed by 3 bases and J by 2 bases, 7 bases remained unmatched. Libraries were prepared by immunoSEQ multiplex PCR; TCRdb keeps only in-frame clonotypes and omits some of them. Among about 300,000 clones, 85% to 90% were seen once, and the ten largest hold about 1.2%. The sequenced sample was peripheral blood. The gene calls are TRBV9 and TRBJ1-1; 7 bases align to TRBD1. This sequence was found in a man between 70 and 80 years old with acute or convalescent COVID-19. The chain's CDR3 is CASSGGTEFNTEAFF. CDR3 DNA: TGTGCCAGCAGCGGAGGGACAGAGTTTAACACTGAAGCTTTCTTT. The full variable domain, completed using reference TRBV9 and TRBJ1-1, is DSGVTQTPKHLITATGQRVTLRCSPRSGDLSVYWYQQSLDQGLQFLIQYYNGEERAKGNILERFSAQQFPDLHSELNLSSLELGDSALYFCASSGGTEFNTEAFFGQGTRLTVV.